This section outlines one T cell receptor beta chain sequence together with its context. The antigen is unknown. Primers for the PCR totalled 60 Vbeta and 13 Jbeta. Profiling relied on immunoSEQ multiplex PCR, and the TCRdb table lists in-frame clones only, not all of them. The table lists 150,000 to 200,000 clones, about 80% of them singletons. This sample is part of a study of cytomegalovirus exposure and HLA in healthy donors. Study results and caveats: Clonal expansion was found to be greater in HLA-associated TCR beta chains than in equally common others in a later analysis. Later analysis identified a missense DCLRE1C variant that was linked to TCR beta V- and J-gene trimming.

The clonotype comes from a woman between 50 and 59 years old in good health and CMV-seronegative. The specimen sequenced was PBMCs.

The CDR3 bases are TGTGCCAGCAGCTTGGAGGGGCGTGGGCTCGAGCAGTACTTC. Its protein is CASSLEGRGLEQYF. The chain joins TRBV7-9 to TRBJ2-7, with D possibly TRBD2 on 6 matching bases. From germline, CDR1 is SEHNR and CDR2 FQNEAQ (reference sequence). The CDR3 is 14 amino acids. Trimming took 3 bases from V and 6 from J, leaving 15 bases between them. The full variable domain, rest sourced from reference TRBV7-9 and TRBJ2-7, is DTGVSQNPRHKITKRGQNVTFRCDPISEHNRLYWYRQTLGQGPEFLTYFQNEAQLEKSRLLSDRFSAERPKGSFSTLEIQRTEQGDSAMYLCASSLEGRGLEQYFGPGTRLTVT.